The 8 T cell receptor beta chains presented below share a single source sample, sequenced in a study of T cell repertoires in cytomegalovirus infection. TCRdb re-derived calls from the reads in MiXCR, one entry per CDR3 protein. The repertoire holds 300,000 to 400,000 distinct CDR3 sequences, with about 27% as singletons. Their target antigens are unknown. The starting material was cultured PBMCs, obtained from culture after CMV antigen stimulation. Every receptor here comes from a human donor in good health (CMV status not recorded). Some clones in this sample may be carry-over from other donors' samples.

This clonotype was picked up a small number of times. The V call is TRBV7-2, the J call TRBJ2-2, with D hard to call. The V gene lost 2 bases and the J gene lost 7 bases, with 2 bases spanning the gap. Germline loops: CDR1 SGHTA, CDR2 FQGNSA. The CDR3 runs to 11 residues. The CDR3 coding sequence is TGTGCCAGCAGCTTACTCGGGGAGCTGTTTTTT. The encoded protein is CASSLLGELFF.

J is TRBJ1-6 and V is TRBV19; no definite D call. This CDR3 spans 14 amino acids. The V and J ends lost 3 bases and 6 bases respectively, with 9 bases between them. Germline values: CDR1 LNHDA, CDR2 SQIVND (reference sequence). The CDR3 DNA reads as TGTGCCAGTAGTATTGTGGGTAGTAATTCACCCCTCCACTTT. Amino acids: CASSIVGSNSPLHF. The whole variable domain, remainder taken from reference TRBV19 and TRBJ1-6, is DGGITQSPKYLFRKEGQNVTLSCEQNLNHDAMYWYRQDPGQGLRLIYYSQIVNDFQKGDIAEGYSVSREKKESFPLTVTSAQKNPTAFYLCASSIVGSNSPLHFGNGTRLTVT.

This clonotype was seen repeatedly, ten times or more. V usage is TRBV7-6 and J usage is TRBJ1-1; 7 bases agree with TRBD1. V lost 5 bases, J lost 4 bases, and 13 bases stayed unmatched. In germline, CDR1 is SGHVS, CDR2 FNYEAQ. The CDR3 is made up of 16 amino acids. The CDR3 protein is CASSPVKGAAGTEAFF. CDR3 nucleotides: TGTGCCAGCAGCCCTGTTAAGGGGGCAGCAGGCACTGAAGCTTTCTTT.

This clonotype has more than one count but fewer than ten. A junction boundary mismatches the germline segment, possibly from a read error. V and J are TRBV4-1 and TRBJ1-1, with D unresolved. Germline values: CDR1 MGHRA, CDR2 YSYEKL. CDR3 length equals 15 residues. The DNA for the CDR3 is TGTGCCAGCAGCCAAGATTCGGGATTGAACACTGAAGCTTTCTTT. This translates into CASSQDSGLNTEAFF.

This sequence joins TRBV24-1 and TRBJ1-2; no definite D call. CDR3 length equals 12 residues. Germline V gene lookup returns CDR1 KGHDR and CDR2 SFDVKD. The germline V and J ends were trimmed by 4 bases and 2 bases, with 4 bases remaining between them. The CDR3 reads CATSDQNYGYTF. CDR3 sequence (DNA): TGTGCCACCAGTGACCAAAACTATGGCTACACCTTC.

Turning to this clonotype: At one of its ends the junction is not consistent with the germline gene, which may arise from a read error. The CDR3 spells CASSLSSAQLSF. In nucleotides, the CDR3 is TGTGCCAGCAGTTTATCGTCAGCTCAATTGAGTTTT. This chain links TRBV27 with TRBJ2-3, with unresolved D. The CDR3 totals 12 residues. CDR1 MNHEY and CDR2 SMNVEV come from the germline V gene (reference sequence).

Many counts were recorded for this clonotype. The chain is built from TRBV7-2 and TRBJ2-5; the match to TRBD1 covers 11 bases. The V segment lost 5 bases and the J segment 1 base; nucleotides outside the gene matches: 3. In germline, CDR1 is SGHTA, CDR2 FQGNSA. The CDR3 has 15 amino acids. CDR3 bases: TGTGCCAGCAGCCGGGACAGGGGGACCCAAGAGACCCAGTACTTC. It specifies CASSRDRGTQETQYF.

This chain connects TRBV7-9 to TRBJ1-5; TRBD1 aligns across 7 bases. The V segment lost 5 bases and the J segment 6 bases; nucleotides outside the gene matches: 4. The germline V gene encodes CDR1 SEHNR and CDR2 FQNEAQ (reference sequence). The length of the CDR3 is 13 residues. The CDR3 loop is CASSATGTQPQHF. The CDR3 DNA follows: TGTGCCAGCAGCGCGACAGGGACTCAGCCCCAGCATTTT.